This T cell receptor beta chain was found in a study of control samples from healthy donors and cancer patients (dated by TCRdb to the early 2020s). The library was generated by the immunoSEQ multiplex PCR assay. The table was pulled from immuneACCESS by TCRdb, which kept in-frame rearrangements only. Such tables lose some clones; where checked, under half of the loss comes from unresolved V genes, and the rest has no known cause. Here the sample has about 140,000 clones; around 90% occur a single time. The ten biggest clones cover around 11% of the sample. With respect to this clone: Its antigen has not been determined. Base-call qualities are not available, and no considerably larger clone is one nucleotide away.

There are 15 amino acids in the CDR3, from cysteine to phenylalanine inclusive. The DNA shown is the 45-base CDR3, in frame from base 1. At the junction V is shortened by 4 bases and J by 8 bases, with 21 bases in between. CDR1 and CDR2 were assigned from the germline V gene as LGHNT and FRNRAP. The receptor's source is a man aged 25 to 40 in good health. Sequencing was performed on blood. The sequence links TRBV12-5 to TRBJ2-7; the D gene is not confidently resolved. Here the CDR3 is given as CASGSDRRLGWKQYF. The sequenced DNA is TGTGCTAGTGGTTCCGATCGCCGACTGGGTTGGAAGCAGTACTTC.